Listed below are T cell receptor beta chains from one sample, sequenced in a study of glioma-infiltrating T cells. One entry per CDR3 protein results from TCRdb running MiXCR on the multiplex PCR reads. The table has some 130,000 distinct CDR3 sequences, about 25% seen once. The specimen sequenced was glioma tissue, nonneoplastic brain tissue, or PBMCs (not recorded which). All receptors come from a human donor with low-grade glioma or glioblastoma, undergoing nonglioma brain surgery, or in good health (not recorded which). CDR3s leave out the opening cysteine and the closing phenylalanine or tryptophan. Expanded clones are given a class, and other clones once, few, many or no size at all.

size: .; V: TRBV11-1; length: 11; J: TRBJ1-3; CDR3: ASGRSAGNTIY
size: few; V: TRBV24-1; length: 10; J: TRBJ2-2; CDR3: ATKDRGGELF
size: few; V: TRBV12-3/TRBV12-4; length: 14; J: TRBJ1-5; CDR3: ASSYQGALSNQPQH
size: few; V: TRBV2; length: 11; J: TRBJ1-2; CDR3: ASSEPQGRGYT
size: .; V: TRBV2; length: 12; J: TRBJ2-3; CDR3: ASSWTSGRDTQY
size: .; V: TRBV24-1; length: 11; J: TRBJ2-4; CDR3: ATSDEQGHIQY
size: many; V: TRBV27; length: 12; J: TRBJ1-1; CDR3: ASRGRVVNTEAF
size: .; V: TRBV25-1; length: 11; J: TRBJ1-2; CDR3: ASSDPADYGYT
size: .; V: TRBV24-1; length: 12; J: TRBJ1-2; CDR3: ATSAPGGGYGYT
size: few; V: TRBV5-1; length: 12; J: TRBJ1-2; CDR3: ASSPGQFNYGYT
size: .; V: TRBV28; length: 12; J: TRBJ2-3; CDR3: ATNPGQGGNTQY
size: few; V: TRBV10-1; length: 15; J: TRBJ2-2; CDR3: ASSVIAGAVNSGELF
size: .; V: TRBV6-2/TRBV6-3; length: 17; J: TRBJ1-5; CDR3: AISESLRPSTGGEEPQH
size: few; V: TRBV29-1; length: 10; J: TRBJ1-1; CDR3: SVHAGVTEAF
size: few; V: TRBV29-1; length: 10; J: TRBJ2-3; CDR3: SVKIRPDTQY
size: .; V: TRBV20-1; length: 9; J: TRBJ1-1; CDR3: SASEFPGGF
size: .; V: TRBV20-1; length: 13; J: TRBJ2-5; CDR3: SATRNQLAQETQY
size: .; V: TRBV28; length: 16; J: TRBJ2-3; CDR3: ASSLPPALAGVLNTQY
size: .; V: TRBV3-1; length: 14; J: TRBJ1-6; CDR3: ASSHFTVGPSSPIH
size: few; V: TRBV12-3/TRBV12-4; length: 13; J: TRBJ2-3; CDR3: ASSFRGLGTDTQY
size: many; V: TRBV27; length: 12; J: TRBJ2-5; CDR3: ASSWGRGLETQY
size: few; V: TRBV7-6; length: 12; J: TRBJ1-1; CDR3: ASSLAGPGTEAF
size: few; V: TRBV12-3/TRBV12-4; length: 13; J: TRBJ2-1; CDR3: ASSNLAGDYNEQF
size: .; V: TRBV7-8; length: 12; J: TRBJ2-1; CDR3: ASSRGSAVNEQF
size: many; V: TRBV12-3/TRBV12-4; length: 12; J: TRBJ1-1; CDR3: ASSPGQGSTEAF
size: .; V: TRBV7-2; length: 11; J: TRBJ1-1; CDR3: ASRPTVNTEAF
size: .; V: TRBV29-1; length: 9; J: TRBJ1-1; CDR3: SVGVNTEAF
size: .; V: TRBV10-3; length: 12; J: TRBJ2-1; CDR3: AISPGGSYNEQF
size: few; V: TRBV28; length: 10; J: TRBJ2-1; CDR3: ASSYRNNEQF
size: .; V: TRBV11-2; length: 9; J: TRBJ2-5; CDR3: ASRVTETQY
size: .; V: TRBV7-2; length: 13; J: TRBJ1-1; CDR3: ASSLEYGLGTEAF
size: .; V: TRBV6-6; length: 12; J: TRBJ1-1; CDR3: ASTFRVSHTEAF
size: .; V: TRBV28; length: 12; J: TRBJ1-5; CDR3: ASSFGRVYQPQH
size: few; V: TRBV12-3/TRBV12-4; length: 9; J: TRBJ1-5; CDR3: ASSPGLSQH
size: .; V: TRBV19; length: 11; J: TRBJ1-2; CDR3: ASSRQGSDGYT
size: .; V: TRBV18; length: 11; J: TRBJ2-5; CDR3: ASSPSASETQY
size: many; V: TRBV28; length: 13; J: TRBJ2-5; CDR3: ASSFFGNEQETQY
size: .; V: TRBV10-3; length: 13; J: TRBJ1-1; CDR3: AISRTGTSNTEAF
size: .; V: TRBV4-1; length: 11; J: TRBJ2-1; CDR3: ASSTRELNEQF
size: many; V: TRBV20-1; length: 7; J: TRBJ1-1; CDR3: SASLEAF
size: many; V: TRBV4-2; length: 10; J: TRBJ2-3; CDR3: ASSPGTDTQY
size: many; V: TRBV25-1; length: 11; J: TRBJ1-1; CDR3: ASSVQGRTEAF
size: few; V: TRBV20-1; length: 12; J: TRBJ2-1; CDR3: SARGRGDDNEQF
size: many; V: TRBV20-1; length: 13; J: TRBJ2-5; CDR3: SASGRRGYQETQY
size: .; V: TRBV2; length: 14; J: TRBJ1-1; CDR3: ASTRLGGDRGTEAF
size: .; V: TRBV6-1; length: 14; J: TRBJ2-1; CDR3: ASRRTSGHSYNEQF
size: few; V: TRBV7-2; length: 14; J: TRBJ2-3; CDR3: ASSLLAGGPADTQY
size: .; V: TRBV7-6; length: 13; J: TRBJ1-4; CDR3: ASSLVTTSNEKLF
size: .; V: TRBV28; length: 10; J: TRBJ1-4; CDR3: ARSSSNEKLF
size: .; V: TRBV7-2; length: 11; J: TRBJ2-3; CDR3: ASSGDRTDTQY
size: many; V: TRBV20-1; length: 11; J: TRBJ2-5; CDR3: SAPPGHEETQY
size: many; V: TRBV20-1; length: 12; J: TRBJ1-2; CDR3: SATGQSANYGYT
size: many; V: TRBV7-6; length: 13; J: TRBJ2-3; CDR3: ASSLSRAGRDTQY
size: many; V: TRBV15; length: 11; J: TRBJ2-4; CDR3: ATSRGRVDIQY
size: few; V: TRBV7-2; length: 13; J: TRBJ1-5; CDR3: ASSLSPGGNQPQH
size: few; V: TRBV28; length: 13; J: TRBJ2-5; CDR3: ASTIISTGRKTQY
size: few; V: TRBV9; length: 14; J: TRBJ1-1; CDR3: ASSGGAGQGYTEAF
size: many; V: TRBV20-1; length: 12; J: TRBJ1-1; CDR3: SAPSRGAGDEAF
size: .; V: TRBV19; length: 13; J: TRBJ1-5; CDR3: ASTAQTRDNQPQH
size: .; V: TRBV19; length: 13; J: TRBJ2-5; CDR3: ASARGGTAQETQY